Below, 26 T cell receptor beta chains from the same sample are listed, as sequenced in a study of blood T cell repertoires in COVID-19. Repertoires were generated with immunoSEQ multiplex PCR, while TCRdb's copy carries only in-frame clones and drops some. Of a few hundred thousand clones in the sample, 75% to 85% were seen once. What was sequenced was PBMCs or T cells enriched from blood (not recorded which). These receptors were obtained from a man aged 30-40 years with acute COVID-19.

The genes are TRBV19 and TRBJ1-4, with D possibly matching TRBD1 (5 bases). CDR1 is LNHDA and CDR2 is SQIVND in the germline V gene (reference sequence). V lost 7 bases and J 3 bases, leaving 15 bases between the germline ends. The CDR3 runs to 15 residues. The CDR3, as DNA: TGTGCCAGTATCTCCGACAGCCTCTCTAATGAAAAACTGTTTTTT. Translating it yields CASISDSLSNEKLFF.

The V gene is TRBV11-2, the J gene TRBJ2-3, with 9 nucleotides matching TRBD2. The CDR3 contains 16 residues. Germline V gene sequence: CDR1 SGHAT, CDR2 FQNNGV. V gave up 4 bases and J gave up 2 bases; unmatched junction bases: 7. The CDR3 is CASSSGSGGLTDTQYF. CDR3 coding DNA: TGTGCCAGCAGCTCCGGTAGCGGGGGCCTCACAGATACGCAGTATTTT.

The rearrangement uses TRBV7-2 and TRBJ1-1; weak D call: TRBD1 (5 bases). The CDR3 is 13 residues long. Per germline, CDR1 SGHTA and CDR2 FQGNSA. V was shortened by 3 bases and J by 5 bases, with 10 bases between the two germline ends. CDR3: CASSFAGNTEAFF. CDR3 in DNA: TGTGCCAGCAGCTTCGCAGGGAATACTGAAGCTTTCTTT.

The chain is built from TRBV11-2 and TRBJ1-5; 9 bases align to TRBD1. CDR1 and CDR2 (germline): SGHAT, FQNNGV. This CDR3 is 15 amino acids long. V shed 1 base, J shed 2 bases, and the junction held 0 bases outside the gene matches. The CDR3, as DNA: TGTGCCAGCAGCTTAGGGGACAGGGGCAATCAGCCCCAGCATTTT. This encodes CASSLGDRGNQPQHF.

This rearrangement joins TRBV5-1 to TRBJ2-2; D is perhaps TRBD1 (6 bases). Germline CDR1 and CDR2: SGHRS and YFSETQ. The V end was cut by 4 bases, the J end by 6 bases, with 13 bases between. The CDR3 has 14 amino acids. The CDR3 reads CASSKNPGAGELFF. The CDR3 DNA follows: TGCGCCAGCAGCAAGAACCCAGGGGCCGGGGAGCTGTTTTTT.

The chain uses TRBV5-4 and TRBJ2-1; maybe TRBD1 (6 bases). The germline V gene has CDR1 SGHNT and CDR2 YYREEE (reference sequence). With 3 bases removed from V and 6 bases from J, the gap between germline ends came to 10 bases. The CDR3 length is 13 residues. The CDR3: CASSSGQSNEQFF. CDR3 nucleotide sequence: TGTGCCAGCAGCTCTGGACAGAGCAATGAGCAGTTCTTC.

The J gene is TRBJ1-4, the V gene TRBV19, with 7 bases matching TRBD1. J gave up 5 bases and V 10 bases, and 13 bases lay outside the gene matches. The CDR3 has 15 amino acids. The germline CDR1 and CDR2 sequences are LNHDA and SQIVND (reference sequence). The CDR3 nucleotides read TGTGCCACATCTGGGCAGGGGGGCCAGAATGAAAAACTGTTTTTT. Translation: CATSGQGGQNEKLFF.

This clone was counted a single time. The rearrangement joins TRBV6-5 to TRBJ2-7; 8 bases fit TRBD2. The V segment lost 8 bases and the J segment 6 bases; nucleotides outside the gene matches: 3. Germline V CDR1 and CDR2: MNHEY, SVGAGI. This CDR3 contains 11 residues. This CDR3 is CASGRGGEQYF. CDR3 sequence (DNA): TGTGCCAGCGGTCGGGGGGGCGAGCAGTACTTC.

The rearrangement uses TRBV28 and TRBJ1-2; a weak D match, TRBD1 (6 bases). The CDR3 is made up of 12 amino acids. The ends were cut back, 8 bases at V and 6 bases at J, with 13 bases in the middle. Germline V gene data show CDR1 as MDHEN and CDR2 as SYDVKM. CDR3 in amino acids: CASLTGKNGYTF. The CDR3 DNA reads TGTGCCAGCTTGACAGGAAAAAATGGCTACACCTTC.

The gene calls are TRBV29-1 and TRBJ1-1; 9 bases are a match to TRBD1. This CDR3 spans 12 amino acids. Per germline, CDR1 SQVTM and CDR2 ANQGSEA. The CDR3 loop reads CSGQGTNTEAFF. For the CDR3, the DNA is TGCAGTGGACAGGGGACGAACACTGAAGCTTTCTTT.

The chain carries TRBV4-1 and TRBJ2-1; 9 positions agree with TRBD1. In germline, CDR1 is MGHRA, CDR2 YSYEKL. Trimming took 4 bases from V and 6 from J; bases not matched to a gene: 10. The CDR3 spans 16 residues. CDR3 residues: CASSLLQGASGNEQFF. The CDR3 DNA is TGCGCCAGCAGCCTTTTACAGGGGGCTTCGGGCAATGAGCAGTTCTTC.

The J gene is TRBJ2-5, the V gene TRBV10-3; D uncertain. The CDR3 runs 12 residues. Germline V gene data show CDR1 as ENHRY and CDR2 as SYGVKD. V dropped 3 bases and J dropped 3 bases, with 5 bases sitting between them. The CDR3 region is CAISDSKETQYF. The CDR3 DNA reads as TGTGCCATCAGTGACAGTAAAGAGACCCAGTACTTC.

V is TRBV3-1 (or the pseudogene TRBV3-2) and J is TRBJ1-2; 9 nucleotides align to TRBD1. This CDR3 has 14 amino acids. CDR1 and CDR2 from the germline V gene are LGHDT and YNNKEL (reference sequence). Germline trimming cut 3 bases from V and 4 bases from J; bases unmatched to any gene: 3. The CDR3 bases are TGTGCCAGCAGCCAGGGACAGGGCCTCTATGGCTACACCTTC. Amino acids: CASSQGQGLYGYTF.

The chain carries TRBV13 and TRBJ2-7; the match to TRBD2 covers 12 bases. Trimming took 1 base from V and 2 from J; bases not matched to a gene: 3. Germline lookup yields CDR1 PRHDT and CDR2 FYEKMQ (reference sequence). The CDR3 totals 16 residues. The CDR3 here is CASSLALAGGTYEQYF. Here the CDR3 DNA reads TGTGCCAGCAGCTTAGCCCTAGCGGGGGGGACCTACGAGCAGTACTTC. Combining the CDR3 with reference TRBV13 and TRBJ2-7 gives the whole variable domain AAGVIQSPRHLIKEKRETATLKCYPIPRHDTVYWYQQGPGQDPQFLISFYEKMQSDKGSIPDRFSAQQFSDYHSELNMSSLELGDSALYFCASSLALAGGTYEQYFGPGTRLTVT.

The rearrangement joins TRBV27 to TRBJ2-3; a possible D gene is TRBD2 (6 bases). The CDR3 has 16 residues. V was cut by 3 bases and J by 0 bases, with 13 bases left in between. From germline, CDR1 is MNHEY and CDR2 SMNVEV (reference sequence). Written as DNA, the CDR3 is TGTGCCAGCAGTTTTCGGCAGGGACTCAGCACAGATACGCAGTATTTT. Protein sequence: CASSFRQGLSTDTQYF.

The chain joins TRBV28 to TRBJ2-7; TRBD1 might be the D (6 bases). The V and J ends lost 5 bases and 7 bases respectively, with 18 bases between them. The CDR3 length is 14 residues. The germline V gene encodes CDR1 MDHEN and CDR2 SYDVKM. CDR3 sequence (DNA): TGTGCCAGCAGTCCCTTACACAGGGTTGGGGAGCAGTACTTC. It is translated as CASSPLHRVGEQYF. The whole variable domain, remainder taken from reference TRBV28 and TRBJ2-7, is DVKVTQSSRYLVKRTGEKVFLECVQDMDHENMFWYRQDPGLGLRLIYFSYDVKMKEKGDIPEGYSVSREKKERFSLILESASTNQTSMYLCASSPLHRVGEQYFGPGTRLTVT.

This clone was found once. The V gene is TRBV5-1, the J gene TRBJ1-1; 12 bases match TRBD1. J lost 11 bases, V lost 3 bases, and 5 bases had no gene match. There are 13 residues in the CDR3. The V gene's germline CDR1 is SGHRS and CDR2 YFSETQ. DNA for the CDR3: TGCGCCAGCAGCTCGGGACAGGGGGCTCTCGCTTTCTTT. It yields the protein CASSSGQGALAFF.

This clone has just one count. The gene calls are TRBV7-2 and TRBJ2-3; 11 positions match TRBD1. J lost 5 bases, V lost 4 bases, and 8 bases had no gene match. This CDR3 has 16 residues. Germline V gives CDR1 SGHTA, CDR2 FQGNSA. The CDR3 region is CASSYPWTGGVDTQYF. CDR3 nucleotide sequence: TGTGCCAGCAGCTACCCCTGGACAGGGGGCGTAGATACGCAGTATTTT.

The chain uses TRBV6-4 and TRBJ2-1, with D unclear. CDR3 length: 15 amino acids. Trimming removed 6 bases at V and 4 bases at J, with 16 bases between. Germline lookup yields CDR1 MRHNA and CDR2 SNTAGT. In DNA, the CDR3 is TGTGCCAGCAGGAGTACTATCAGAGATTACAATGAGCAGTTCTTC. This translates into CASRSTIRDYNEQFF.

The V and J genes are TRBV27 and TRBJ2-2, with 10 bases fitting TRBD2. Germline V CDR1 and CDR2: MNHEY, SMNVEV (reference sequence). CDR3 size: 16 residues. V was pared by 5 bases and J by 4 bases, with 7 bases of the junction left unmatched. The chain's CDR3 is CASSRWTSGITGELFF. In DNA, the CDR3 is TGTGCCAGCAGTAGGTGGACTAGCGGTATCACCGGGGAGCTGTTTTTT.

This clone was seen a single time. The V and J genes are TRBV7-3 and TRBJ2-3, with a possible D match to TRBD2 (6 bases). Per germline, CDR1 SGHTA and CDR2 FQGTGA. The CDR3 has 14 amino acids. V was pared by 2 bases and J by 7 bases, with 13 bases between. CDR3 nucleotide sequence: TGTGCCAGCAGCTTAGGGACTTCCCCTCATACGCAGTATTTT. Translating it yields CASSLGTSPHTQYF.

V usage is TRBV10-3 and J usage is TRBJ1-2; TRBD1 agrees at 8 bases. V lost 4 bases, J lost 5 bases, and 9 bases stayed unmatched. The length of the CDR3 is 15 residues. Germline-derived CDR1 and CDR2 are ENHRY and SYGVKD. CDR3 loop: CAISAPSQGAYGYTF. DNA for the CDR3: TGTGCCATCAGTGCCCCCTCGCAGGGGGCATATGGCTACACCTTC.

In this sample, this clone turned up once. The chain employs TRBV3-1 (or the pseudogene TRBV3-2) and TRBJ1-1; weak D call: TRBD1 (5 bases). CDR3 length equals 13 residues. Trimming took off 6 bases at V and 1 base at J, with 9 bases between the two ends. Per germline, CDR1 LGHDT and CDR2 YNNKEL (reference sequence). The CDR3 spells CASRRQTNTEAFF. Here the CDR3 DNA reads TGTGCCAGCAGGAGACAGACGAACACTGAAGCTTTCTTT.

The chain has TRBV11-2 and TRBJ1-1, with D possibly matching TRBD1 (6 bases). Per the germline V gene, CDR1 is SGHAT and CDR2 is FQNNGV. Trimming cost V 4 bases and J 1 base, with 10 bases left between them. CDR3 length equals 14 residues. The CDR3 nucleotides read TGTGCCAGCAGCTGGGGCAGGGGGAACACTGAAGCTTTCTTT. This sequence encodes CASSWGRGNTEAFF.

There are a few counts of this clone. J is TRBJ2-3 and V is TRBV6-5; D may be TRBD2 (6 bases). From germline, CDR1 is MNHEY and CDR2 SVGAGI. CDR3 length: 14 amino acids. V was trimmed by 10 bases and J by 0 bases, leaving 14 bases between them. In DNA, the CDR3 is TGTGCCACCAGACTAGGGACTAGCACAGATACGCAGTATTTT. Translating gives CATRLGTSTDTQYF.

The rearrangement links TRBV3-1 (or the pseudogene TRBV3-2) to TRBJ2-7, with 10 bases identical to TRBD1. CDR1 is LGHDT and CDR2 is YNNKEL in the germline V gene (reference sequence). The CDR3 is 14 residues long. V was clipped by 6 bases and J by 5 bases; unmatched bases: 7. DNA for the CDR3: TGTGCCAGCAGTCGGACAGGGGGGATTGACGAGCAGTACTTC. This encodes CASSRTGGIDEQYF.